The 30 T cell receptor beta chains listed next were all sequenced from one sample in a study of shared clonotypes between healthy human individuals. The assay was immunoSEQ multiplex PCR, and TCRdb's table has in-frame clones only and misses some. Found here are roughly 1,600,000 clones, 98% of them singletons; the top ten hold approximately 0.38%. Sequenced: naive CD4+ T cells sorted from blood. Subset denoted: CD45RA+ positively selected. These receptor sequences come from a man younger than 45 in good health.

The chain employs TRBV25-1 and TRBJ2-1; D perhaps matches TRBD2 (6 bases). Per germline, CDR1 MGHDK and CDR2 SYGVNS. CDR3 length: 16 amino acids. The V gene lost 5 bases and the J gene lost 4 bases, with 18 bases spanning the gap. CDR3 in amino acids: CASSSPSPRGYNEQFF. For the CDR3, the DNA is TGTGCCAGCAGTTCCCCGTCCCCTCGGGGGTACAATGAGCAGTTCTTC.

The gene calls are TRBV4-1 and TRBJ2-5, with D possibly TRBD2 on 6 matching bases. Trimming removed 1 base from V and 1 base from J, with 10 bases in between. Germline loops: CDR1 MGHRA, CDR2 YSYEKL. CDR3 length equals 15 residues. CDR3 nucleotide sequence: TGCGCCAGCAGCCAAGGGGAGGACCTCCAAGAGACCCAGTACTTC. Protein product: CASSQGEDLQETQYF.

The chain carries TRBV7-6 and TRBJ2-1, with D possibly being TRBD1 (6 bases). Germline CDR1 is SGHVS and CDR2 is FNYEAQ. The V end was cut by 2 bases, the J end by 6 bases, with 11 bases between. This CDR3 has 14 amino acids. CDR3 amino acids: CASSLTPGVNEQFF. The CDR3 DNA reads as TGTGCCAGCAGCTTAACCCCAGGGGTCAATGAGCAGTTCTTC.

The gene calls are TRBV11-2 and TRBJ2-1; D not certain. Germline V gives CDR1 SGHAT, CDR2 FQNNGV. The CDR3 has 14 residues. V lost 6 bases, J lost 7 bases, and 16 bases lay in between. The CDR3 protein is CASRLGGLGNEQFF. CDR3 coding DNA: TGTGCCAGCAGGTTGGGCGGCTTGGGGAATGAGCAGTTCTTC.

The chain joins TRBV7-8 to TRBJ2-7; 7 bases are a match to TRBD2. The trim removed 1 base at V and 7 bases at J, leaving 10 bases unmatched. The CDR3 totals 15 residues. Germline CDR1 and CDR2: SGHVS and FQNEAQ. The CDR3 sequence: CASSLELAVVDEQYF. CDR3 DNA: TGTGCCAGCAGCTTAGAGCTAGCGGTGGTTGATGAGCAGTACTTC.

The chain has TRBV10-3 and TRBJ2-4; D remains unclear. Trimming removed 2 bases from V and 1 base from J, with 6 bases in between. Germline loops: CDR1 ENHRY, CDR2 SYGVKD. This CDR3 comprises 14 residues. CDR3 DNA: TGTGCCATCAGTGAGGTGTTGGCCAAAAACATTCAGTACTTC. Translation gives CAISEVLAKNIQYF.

The chain has TRBV7-9 and TRBJ1-2; 7 bases map to TRBD1. Trimming at V came to 1 base and at J to 7 bases, leaving 6 bases not matched to a gene. Per the germline V gene, CDR1 is SEHNR and CDR2 is FQNEAQ (reference sequence). This CDR3 spans 14 amino acids. The CDR3 here is CASSLGTGELGYTF. CDR3 coding DNA: TGTGCCAGCAGCTTAGGTACAGGGGAGCTTGGCTACACCTTC.

The rearrangement links TRBV11-3 to TRBJ2-5; 7 bases are shared with TRBD2. J lost 3 bases, V lost 3 bases, and 7 bases had no gene match. There are 15 residues in the CDR3. Germline CDR1 SGHNT, CDR2 YENEEA. CDR3 nucleotides: TGTGCCAGCAGCTTCGGTACTAGCGATAAAGAGACCCAGTACTTC. Its translation: CASSFGTSDKETQYF.

V and J are TRBV9 and TRBJ2-3; D not certain. The V end was cut by 3 bases, the J end by 0 bases, with 5 bases between. The CDR3 totals 13 residues. In germline, CDR1 is SGDLS, CDR2 YYNGEE. The chain's CDR3 is CASSGFSTDTQYF. The CDR3 DNA reads TGTGCCAGCAGCGGCTTTAGCACAGATACGCAGTATTTT.

The V call is TRBV5-1, the J call TRBJ1-1; D call uncertain. The V and J ends lost 7 bases and 3 bases respectively, with 13 bases between them. CDR3 length equals 13 residues. Germline V CDR1 and CDR2: SGHRS, YFSETQ. The CDR3 DNA reads TGCGCCAGCGCCACCCGGGCAGACACTGAAGCTTTCTTT. Protein: CASATRADTEAFF.

The rearrangement links TRBV11-2 to TRBJ1-5; D uncertain. Germline V lookup: CDR1 SGHAT, CDR2 FQNNGV. Trimming cost V 5 bases and J 6 bases, with 11 bases left between them. The CDR3 extends over 13 amino acids. As DNA, the CDR3 is TGTGCCAGCAGCCTCACGGACGTTCAGCCCCAGCATTTT. Protein product: CASSLTDVQPQHF.

The chain has TRBV5-1 and TRBJ1-4, with 8 bases identical to TRBD1. This CDR3 has 13 amino acids. The germline V gene has CDR1 SGHRS and CDR2 YFSETQ. With V trimmed by 0 bases and J by 12 bases, 4 bases remained unmatched. CDR3 sequence: CASSLADREELFF. In DNA form, the CDR3 reads TGCGCCAGCAGCTTGGCGGACAGGGAGGAACTGTTTTTT.

In regard to this clone: Other DNA sequences within the sample encode an identical CDR3. The chain employs TRBV2 and TRBJ2-5, with 7 bases lining up with TRBD1. Germline CDR1 is SNHLY and CDR2 is FYNNEI. Losses at the gene ends were 6 bases for V and 1 base for J; bases not matched to a gene: 2. The CDR3 sequence is 13 residues long. The CDR3 DNA is TGTGCCAGCAGGGGACAGAGCCAAGAGACCCAGTACTTC. Protein: CASRGQSQETQYF. Drawing the rest from reference TRBV2 and TRBJ2-5, the complete variable domain is EPEVTQTPSHQVTQMGQEVILRCVPISNHLYFYWYRQILGQKVEFLVSFYNNEISEKSEIFDDQFSVERPDGSNFTLKIRSTKLEDSAMYFCASRGQSQETQYFGPGTRLLVL.

J is TRBJ1-2 and V is TRBV2; D may be TRBD1 (6 bases). Trimming removed 7 bases from V and 6 bases from J, with 15 bases in between. The CDR3 covers 13 residues. CDR1 and CDR2 from the germline V gene are SNHLY and FYNNEI. This CDR3 is CASKIQGFDGYTF. The DNA of the CDR3 is TGTGCCAGCAAGATTCAGGGGTTTGATGGCTACACCTTC.

This chain uses TRBV29-1 with TRBJ2-7, with D perhaps being TRBD1 or TRBD2 (5 bases each). CDR3 length equals 17 residues. Germline values: CDR1 SQVTM, CDR2 ANQGSEA. V shed 1 base and J shed 4 bases, with 23 bases lying between them. DNA for the CDR3: TGCAGCGTTGAAGGTTTTAGTACAGGATATGGGGGATACGAGCAGTACTTC. Its protein product is CSVEGFSTGYGGYEQYF.

Only one count was recorded for this clone. This sequence joins TRBV6-5 and TRBJ2-2; no clear D. In germline, CDR1 is MNHEY, CDR2 SVGAGI. The CDR3 has 14 amino acids. Trimming took 1 base from V and 2 from J, leaving 5 bases between them. CDR3 loop: CASSYYANTGELFF. The CDR3 nucleotides read TGTGCCAGCAGTTACTATGCTAACACCGGGGAGCTGTTTTTT.

CDR3: CASSPQGLREKLFF. The CDR3 coding sequence is TGTGCCAGCAGTCCCCAGGGCTTACGAGAAAAACTGTTTTTT. The V call is TRBV28, the J call TRBJ1-4; weak D call: TRBD1 (5 bases). The CDR3 extends over 14 amino acids. With 5 bases removed from V and 8 bases from J, the gap between germline ends came to 15 bases. The germline gives CDR1 MDHEN, CDR2 SYDVKM.

The chain uses TRBV5-5 and TRBJ2-7, with D hard to call. The CDR3 loop spans 20 amino acids. Per germline, CDR1 SGHKS and CDR2 YYEKEE (reference sequence). V was trimmed by 3 bases and J by 5 bases, leaving 33 bases between them. The CDR3 coding sequence is TGTGCCAGCAGCTACCGCTCCTTACTAAGGCCATCGGGTTCGGAAAACGAGCAGTACTTC. Residues: CASSYRSLLRPSGSENEQYF.

The gene calls are TRBV18 and TRBJ2-4; tentative D call: TRBD2 (5 bases). Between the trimmed V and J ends, which lost 6 bases and 0 bases, there was a span of 9 bases. The CDR3 consists of 14 residues. The germline V gene encodes CDR1 KGHSH and CDR2 LQKENI. CDR3 sequence reads: CASSLGLAKNIQYF. In DNA form, the CDR3 reads TGTGCCAGCTCTCTAGGACTAGCCAAAAACATTCAGTACTTC.

The chain employs TRBV5-4 and TRBJ2-1, with D perhaps TRBD2 (6 bases). The CDR3 is 15 residues long. CDR1 and CDR2 from the germline V gene are SGHNT and YYREEE (reference sequence). V was shortened by 2 bases and J by 5 bases, with 14 bases between the two germline ends. CDR3 region: CASSLMQRRDNEQFF. The CDR3 DNA reads as TGTGCCAGCAGCTTAATGCAACGGAGGGACAATGAGCAGTTCTTC.

Worth noting for this clone: Its ends do not fully match the called genes, so a read error is possible. This sequence joins TRBV5-3 and TRBJ2-7; tentatively, D is TRBD1 (5 bases). TRBV5-3 is annotated as an ORF whose role is uncertain. This CDR3 has 15 residues. Here the CDR3 DNA reads TGTGCCAGCAGCTTAGGGGTCAGTCTCGACTACGAGCAGTACTTC. This encodes CASSLGVSLDYEQYF.

The genes are TRBV5-4 and TRBJ2-7, with TRBD1 matching over 8 bases. Germline values: CDR1 SGHNT, CDR2 YYREEE (reference sequence). The CDR3 runs to 16 residues. V was clipped by 3 bases and J by 4 bases; unmatched bases: 12. CDR3 loop: CASSSLAGGGSYEQYF. The CDR3 nucleotides read TGTGCCAGCAGCTCATTGGCAGGGGGCGGATCGTACGAGCAGTACTTC.

The CDR3, as DNA: TGTGCCAGCTCAACCCGGGACTATGCTAGCGAGCAGTACTTC. Protein sequence: CASSTRDYASEQYF. V gene TRBV18 combines with J gene TRBJ2-7, with 7 bases that match TRBD2. V trimming: 5 bases; J trimming: 6 bases; junction bases outside the gene matches: 10. The CDR3 runs to 14 residues. Germline CDR1 KGHSH, CDR2 LQKENI. The entire variable domain, with the rest obtained from reference TRBV18 and TRBJ2-7, is as follows: NAGVMQNPRHLVRRRGQEARLRCSPMKGHSHVYWYRQLPEEGLKFMVYLQKENIIDESGMPKERFSAEFPKEGPSILRIQQVVRGDSAAYFCASSTRDYASEQYFGPGTRLTVT.

The rearrangement joins TRBV27 to TRBJ2-1; perhaps D is TRBD1 or TRBD2 (5 bases each). The V gene's germline CDR1 is MNHEY and CDR2 SMNVEV (reference sequence). The CDR3 runs to 16 residues. V was shortened by 4 bases and J by 6 bases, with 19 bases between the two germline ends. The CDR3 DNA reads as TGTGCCAGCAGTTCCCCGGGACCAAACGGGGTCAATGAGCAGTTCTTC. Translating gives CASSSPGPNGVNEQFF.

The chain carries TRBV19 and TRBJ1-5; D is perhaps TRBD1 (6 bases). The V gene lost 6 bases and the J gene lost 8 bases, with 23 bases spanning the gap. Per the germline V gene, CDR1 is LNHDA and CDR2 is SQIVND (reference sequence). The CDR3 length is 16 residues. CDR3 loop: CASSTTSNRAGEPQHF. CDR3 DNA: TGTGCCAGTAGCACCACCTCCAACAGGGCGGGTGAGCCCCAGCATTTT.

CDR3 loop: CASSRDSYTDTQYF. Here the CDR3 DNA reads TGTGCCAGCAGCCGGGACTCCTACACAGATACGCAGTATTTT. The chain employs TRBV7-2 and TRBJ2-3; weak D call: TRBD2 (6 bases). From germline, CDR1 is SGHTA and CDR2 FQGNSA. Trimming stripped 5 bases from V and 2 bases from J, with 11 bases between. This CDR3 has 14 residues. The variable domain in full, completed from reference TRBV7-2 and TRBJ2-3, reads GAGVSQSPSNKVTEKGKDVELRCDPISGHTALYWYRQSLGQGLEFLIYFQGNSAPDKSGLPSDRFSAERTGGSVSTLTIQRTQQEDSAVYLCASSRDSYTDTQYFGPGTRLTVL.

The chain carries TRBV4-1 and TRBJ2-3; 9 bases are shared with TRBD2. The J segment lost 0 bases and the V segment lost 9 bases, leaving 13 bases of the junction unmatched. The CDR3 is 17 amino acids. Germline values: CDR1 MGHRA, CDR2 YSYEKL. The CDR3 nucleotides read TGCGCCAGTCGACCCATAGGACTAGCGTCTAGCACAGATACGCAGTATTTT. Translated, it gives CASRPIGLASSTDTQYF.

The chain is built from TRBV2 and TRBJ1-1; 7 nucleotides agree with TRBD1. The germline gives CDR1 SNHLY, CDR2 FYNNEI. The CDR3 runs 15 residues. V shed 8 bases and J 4 bases; nucleotides not matched to a gene: 13. CDR3 sequence reads: CASGTSNTGATEAFF. The CDR3 nucleotides read TGTGCCAGCGGGACGTCCAATACAGGGGCCACTGAAGCTTTCTTT. Looking up the rest from reference TRBV2 and TRBJ1-1 gives the full variable domain: EPEVTQTPSHQVTQMGQEVILRCVPISNHLYFYWYRQILGQKVEFLVSFYNNEISEKSEIFDDQFSVERPDGSNFTLKIRSTKLEDSAMYFCASGTSNTGATEAFFGQGTRLTVV.

The chain is built from TRBV2 and TRBJ1-5; D call uncertain. The germline gives CDR1 SNHLY, CDR2 FYNNEI. The CDR3 runs 12 residues. V lost 7 bases and J lost 8, with 12 bases in between. The CDR3 region is CASKSLLEPQHF. The CDR3 region has the DNA TGTGCCAGCAAAAGTCTCCTCGAGCCCCAGCATTTT.

Written as DNA, the CDR3 is TGCGCCAGCAGCTTGGTTAGCGGGGGCTCCTACAATGAGCAGTTCTTC. As protein: CASSLVSGGSYNEQFF. V usage is TRBV5-1 and J usage is TRBJ2-1, with 9 bases identical to TRBD2. Germline-derived CDR1 and CDR2 are SGHRS and YFSETQ. CDR3 length: 16 amino acids. Trimming cost V 0 bases and J 0 bases; bases outside gene matches: 1.